This paragraph reports one T cell receptor beta chain. The data are from a study of blood T cell repertoires in COVID-19. For the study at large: Sites in the United States, Italy and Spain provided acute and convalescent COVID-19 samples. Sources were T cells, B-cell-depleted T cells, or PBMCs; the material itself was cDNA or gDNA.

The germline gives CDR1 SGHNT, CDR2 YYREEE (reference sequence). The germline V and J ends were trimmed by 0 bases and 6 bases, with 10 bases remaining between them. This CDR3 is built from 14 residues. In the original workflow: Estimated nucleated cell counts came from reference gene primer amplification. Clones were sequenced by immunoSEQ multiplex PCR, and TCRdb holds only the in-frame ones, with some missing. Clone size and V and J calls were adopted from that table, with D and trimming inferred from the DNA. Here the sample spans 210,000 or so clones, 88% being singletons. This clonotype originated in a man younger than 35 with active or convalescent COVID-19. The chain recombines TRBV5-4 with TRBJ2-1, with TRBD2 as a possible D gene (6 bases). The sequencing input was peripheral blood. The CDR3 spells CASSLGSGVNEQFF. For the CDR3, the DNA is TGTGCCAGCAGCTTGGGATCGGGGGTCAATGAGCAGTTCTTC.